The next 20 T cell receptor beta chains were all read from a single sample in a study of control samples from healthy donors and cancer patients. Only in-frame clones appear in the TCRdb table, and some are missing; sequencing was by immunoSEQ multiplex PCR. The sample has some 170,000 clones, roughly 94% seen once. The specimen sequenced was PBMCs. Receptors originate from a man in his fifties or sixties with colorectal cancer.

The chain has TRBV29-1 and TRBJ2-3, with unresolved D. The CDR3 totals 14 residues. V lost 5 bases to trimming and J lost 4 bases, with 16 bases between them. Per germline, CDR1 SQVTM and CDR2 ANQGSEA. The CDR3 sequence: CSVLAGSSADTQYF. The CDR3 nucleotides read TGCAGCGTTTTGGCTGGGTCGTCGGCAGATACGCAGTATTTT.

The rearrangement joins TRBV28 to TRBJ1-3; 8 bases are shared with TRBD1. Germline V CDR1 and CDR2: MDHEN, SYDVKM. The CDR3 is 14 residues long. The J segment lost 4 bases and the V segment lost 5 bases, leaving 4 bases of the junction unmatched. The CDR3 reads CASSPGGAGNTIYF. The CDR3 DNA follows: TGTGCCAGCAGTCCAGGGGGCGCGGGAAACACCATATATTTT.

This chain links TRBV19 with TRBJ1-4; D may be TRBD1 (5 bases). The germline gives CDR1 LNHDA, CDR2 SQIVND (reference sequence). The CDR3 is made up of 16 amino acids. V lost 5 bases to trimming and J lost 0 bases, with 13 bases between them. For the CDR3, the DNA is TGTGCCAGTAGTGTGGGGGGGGGTGCAACTAATGAAAAACTGTTTTTT. It yields the protein CASSVGGGATNEKLFF. The full variable domain, completed using reference TRBV19 and TRBJ1-4, is DGGITQSPKYLFRKEGQNVTLSCEQNLNHDAMYWYRQDPGQGLRLIYYSQIVNDFQKGDIAEGYSVSREKKESFPLTVTSAQKNPTAFYLCASSVGGGATNEKLFFGSGTQLSVL.

The rearrangement uses TRBV15 and TRBJ2-3; tentative D call: TRBD2 (6 bases). V was clipped by 3 bases and J by 0 bases, with 19 bases between them. The CDR3 contains 18 residues. CDR1 and CDR2 from the germline V gene are LNHNV and YYDKDF (reference sequence). DNA of the CDR3: TGTGCCACCAGCAGGCAAGCCTATAGCCGGGGGAGCACAGATACGCAGTATTTT. Its translation is CATSRQAYSRGSTDTQYF.

This chain joins TRBV27 and TRBJ2-4; 12 bases match TRBD1. Germline V lookup: CDR1 MNHEY, CDR2 SMNVEV (reference sequence). The CDR3 runs 19 residues. Trimming removed 6 bases from V and 1 base from J; junction bases left unmatched: 13. CDR3 DNA sequence: TGTGCCAGCAGGGGAGGGACAGGGGGCGATTTGGGCGCCAAAAACATTCAGTACTTC. Translated, it gives CASRGGTGGDLGAKNIQYF.

This chain joins TRBV5-1 and TRBJ2-4; D ambiguous. This CDR3 comprises 14 residues. Germline assignment: CDR1 SGHRS and CDR2 YFSETQ. Trimming cost V 5 bases and J 4 bases, with 13 bases left between them. CDR3 protein: CASSQTDGKNIQYF. The CDR3 DNA sequence: TGCGCCAGCAGTCAAACGGACGGAAAAAACATTCAGTACTTC.

A single count supports this clone. The gene calls are TRBV3-1 (or the pseudogene TRBV3-2) and TRBJ1-5, with TRBD1 as a possible D gene (6 bases). Germline V gene sequence: CDR1 LGHDT, CDR2 YNNKEL (reference sequence). Deletions cut 4 bases from V and 6 bases from J, with 10 bases between. This CDR3 contains 13 residues. This chain's CDR3 is CASSRKGVQPQHF. CDR3 coding DNA: TGTGCCAGCAGCCGTAAGGGGGTTCAGCCCCAGCATTTT.

Concerning this clone itself: The junction shows a germline mismatch at one end, possibly a read error. V and J are TRBV3-1 (or the pseudogene TRBV3-2) and TRBJ2-3; 10 bases agree with TRBD1. This CDR3 comprises 12 residues. From germline, CDR1 is LGHDT and CDR2 YNNKEL (reference sequence). Written as DNA, the CDR3 is TGTGCCAGCAGCCAAGGGGGGACAGGGGATTCTTTT. Its protein product is CASSQGGTGDSF.

This chain joins TRBV5-1 and TRBJ2-7; D remains ambiguous. V lost 0 bases to trimming and J lost 9 bases, with 13 bases between them. The germline CDR1 and CDR2 sequences are SGHRS and YFSETQ. This CDR3 spans 13 amino acids. CDR3 sequence reads: CASSLAGQSRQYF. CDR3 bases: TGCGCCAGCAGCTTGGCCGGGCAGTCCCGGCAGTACTTC. Complete variable domain (other parts from reference TRBV5-1 and TRBJ2-7): KAGVTQTPRYLIKTRGQQVTLSCSPISGHRSVSWYQQTPGQGLQFLFEYFSETQRNKGNFPGRFSGRQFSNSRSEMNVSTLELGDSALYLCASSLAGQSRQYFGPGTRLTVT.

The chain has TRBV4-1 and TRBJ1-3; possibly TRBD1 for D (6 bases). This CDR3 spans 18 amino acids. CDR1 is MGHRA, CDR2 YSYEKL, per germline. The germline V and J ends were trimmed by 4 bases and 0 bases, with 19 bases remaining between them. CDR3 sequence (DNA): TGCGCCAGCAGCCTAGCCCGGGGGACACAACGCTCTGGAAACACCATATATTTT. Protein product: CASSLARGTQRSGNTIYF.

The genes are TRBV7-9 and TRBJ2-3, with 7 bases fitting TRBD2. Germline V CDR1 and CDR2: SEHNR, FQNEAQ (reference sequence). Trimming removed 7 bases from V and 4 bases from J; junction bases left unmatched: 5. CDR3 length: 13 residues. The DNA of the CDR3 is TGTGCCAGCATCCGGGGGGAGGCAGATACGCAGTATTTT. Protein sequence: CASIRGEADTQYF.

V and J are TRBV2 and TRBJ1-5; the D gene is possibly TRBD1 (5 bases). Germline V gives CDR1 SNHLY, CDR2 FYNNEI. This CDR3 is 12 amino acids long. V was clipped by 2 bases and J by 10 bases, with 9 bases between them. CDR3 nucleotide sequence: TGTGCCAGCAGTGAACAGGGAGGCCCCCAGCATTTT. It encodes CASSEQGGPQHF.

The V and J genes are TRBV7-2 and TRBJ1-6; D might be TRBD1 (5 bases). The CDR3 extends over 17 amino acids. Trimming shortened V by 1 base and J by 4 bases, and 14 bases separated the two germline ends. Germline CDR1 reads SGHTA; CDR2 reads FQGNSA. The CDR3 region is CASSLVRVGLYNSPLHF. The CDR3 nucleotides are TGTGCCAGCAGCTTAGTAAGGGTGGGGCTATATAATTCACCCCTCCACTTT.

This clone was seen a single time. The V call is TRBV27, the J call TRBJ1-4, with D maybe TRBD1 (5 bases). Germline assignment: CDR1 MNHEY and CDR2 SMNVEV (reference sequence). CDR3 size: 14 residues. Trimming took 8 bases from V and 5 from J, leaving 15 bases between them. The DNA for the CDR3 is TGTGCCAGCCGAAACTCTGGGGGGAATGAAAAACTGTTTTTT. Encoded protein: CASRNSGGNEKLFF.

This chain links TRBV6-1 with TRBJ2-7; D ambiguous. CDR3 length: 13 amino acids. The V end lost 1 base, the J end lost 2 bases, and 6 bases lay between the germline ends. The germline CDR1 and CDR2 sequences are MNHNS and SASEGT. In DNA form, the CDR3 reads TGTGCCAGCAGTGAAGATCGGGCCTACGAGCAGTACTTC. Its translation: CASSEDRAYEQYF.

The rearrangement uses TRBV27 and TRBJ2-1; 7 bases align to TRBD1. Germline loops: CDR1 MNHEY, CDR2 SMNVEV (reference sequence). CDR3 length equals 16 residues. The trim removed 5 bases at V and 3 bases at J, leaving 10 bases unmatched. The CDR3 protein is CASSPTSDRSYNEQFF. CDR3 in DNA: TGTGCCAGCAGTCCGACTTCGGACAGGAGCTACAATGAGCAGTTCTTC.

In DNA form, the CDR3 reads TGTGCCAGCGGGACACAGAACACTGAAGCTTTCTTT. Translating gives CASGTQNTEAFF. The chain links TRBV3-1 (or the pseudogene TRBV3-2) to TRBJ1-1; D perhaps matches TRBD1 (6 bases). This CDR3 is 12 amino acids long. The V end was cut by 8 bases, the J end by 1 base, with 8 bases between. CDR1 is LGHDT and CDR2 is YNNKEL in the germline V gene (reference sequence).

This chain links TRBV5-1 with TRBJ1-6; 7 bases align to TRBD1. CDR1 SGHRS and CDR2 YFSETQ come from the germline V gene. The CDR3 totals 14 residues. J gave up 4 bases and V 6 bases, and 4 bases lay outside the gene matches. CDR3 nucleotides: TGCGCCAGCACTCCGACAGGGTATAATTCACCCCTCCACTTT. Amino acid sequence: CASTPTGYNSPLHF.

The gene calls are TRBV7-8 and TRBJ1-5; D might be TRBD1 (6 bases). V was pared by 2 bases and J by 4 bases, with 6 bases between. There are 13 residues in the CDR3. Germline CDR1 SGHVS, CDR2 FQNEAQ. CDR3 nucleotides: TGTGCCAGCAGCTTAAGGGGGAATCAGCCCCAGCATTTT. Its protein is CASSLRGNQPQHF.

The J gene is TRBJ1-1, the V gene TRBV30, with D unclear. The CDR3 is 15 residues long. Trimming left V 4 bases short and J 0 bases short, with 15 bases between. Germline CDR1 is GTSNPN and CDR2 is SVGIG (reference sequence). In nucleotides, the CDR3 is TGTGCCTGGAAATTGTTAGGACCCATGAACACTGAAGCTTTCTTT. Its translation: CAWKLLGPMNTEAFF.